This T cell receptor beta chain was captured in a study of shared clonotypes between healthy human individuals. V lost 6 bases and J lost 4; bases outside the gene matches: 3. The germline gives CDR1 MDHEN, CDR2 SYDVKM. There are 12 residues in the CDR3. Naive CD8 cells lacked CD45RO and underwent positive selection for CCR7, leaving out terminally differentiated effector memory CD45RA+ cells. Donation came from healthy HIV-negative adults that had no recent acute infections or vaccinations. Only Caucasian adults living in Nashville, Tennessee served as donors. Per the authors' pipeline: Quality scores were absent from the junction-only immunoSEQ sequences, so filtering differed. Assay used: immunoSEQ multiplex PCR; TCRdb lists only in-frame clones, some missing. V and J calls plus clone size are reproduced from that table; the DNA served to infer D and trimming. The data hold approximately 810,000 clones, with 80% to 95% observed a single time.

Specimen: naive CD8+ T cells sorted from blood. The gene calls are TRBV28 and TRBJ2-7, with 7 bases aligning to TRBD2. The TCR sequence derives from a man aged 25-45 years in good health. Here the CDR3 DNA reads TGTGCCAGCAGCGGACTAGTTTACGAGCAGTACTTC. Translated, it gives CASSGLVYEQYF.